Below, 4 T cell receptor beta chains from the same sample are listed, as sequenced in a study of blood T cell repertoires in COVID-19 (dated by TCRdb to 2018 to 2021). The library was produced with the immunoSEQ multiplex PCR assay. Not all clones reach the TCRdb copy of this immuneACCESS table, which keeps in-frame sequences only. Checked studies attribute under half of the gap to unresolved V genes and leave the rest unexplained. The sample table records 60,000 to 70,000 clones; approximately 85% of these occur just once. 43% of the sample is held by the ten biggest clonotypes. Sequencing was performed on peripheral blood. All receptors come from a woman in her fifties or sixties with COVID-19, enrolled during active disease.

A single count supports this clone. The chain carries TRBV4-1 and TRBJ2-2; 7 bases match TRBD2. The CDR3 covers 13 residues. Germline CDR1 MGHRA, CDR2 YSYEKL. Losses at the gene ends were 4 bases for V and 6 bases for J; bases not matched to a gene: 2. The CDR3 DNA reads TGCGCCAGCAGCCGGGGAGGGGCCGGGGAGCTGTTTTTT. Translating it yields CASSRGGAGELFF.

The chain has TRBV10-1 and TRBJ2-1; unclear D gene. The CDR3 covers 13 residues. V was pared by 0 bases and J by 4 bases, with 4 bases between. Germline V gives CDR1 WNHNN, CDR2 SYGVQD (reference sequence). The chain's CDR3 is CASSESLYNEQFF. CDR3 nucleotides: TGCGCCAGCAGTGAGTCCCTGTACAATGAGCAGTTCTTC.

The chain is built from TRBV19 and TRBJ2-1; tentative D call: TRBD2 (5 bases). V gave up 10 bases and J gave up 2 bases, with 27 bases separating them. Germline CDR1 LNHDA, CDR2 SQIVND (reference sequence). This CDR3 spans 18 amino acids. In nucleotides, the CDR3 is TGTGCCACTACAAAGGGCAGCGGAGTAGGCGTACCCTACAATGAGCAGTTCTTC. This translates into CATTKGSGVGVPYNEQFF.

The rearrangement links TRBV9 to TRBJ2-3; D is perhaps TRBD1 (6 bases). Germline CDR1 is SGDLS and CDR2 is YYNGEE. V gave up 1 base and J gave up 4 bases, with 13 bases separating them. The CDR3 runs 15 residues. The CDR3 DNA sequence: TGTGCCAGCAGCGTAAGGGGACAAGTGCCAGATACGCAGTATTTT. Translating it yields CASSVRGQVPDTQYF.